The T cell receptor (beta chain) under discussion was sequenced for a study of long-term antiretroviral therapy in people with HIV. General study results and limits: Dominating the repertoire at all time points were the clones that expanded before ART.

Treated in the United States were all of the participants with HIV. DNA was extracted from approximately 0.91-9.4 million thawed cryopreserved PBMC. It was version v3.0 of the immunoSEQ assay that was run at survey level. Clones were read by immunoSEQ multiplex PCR, and TCRdb kept only the in-frame ones, dropping some. The sample has tens of thousands of clones, 80% to 95% seen once. This clone was counted once. What it recognizes is unknown. Trimming took off 0 bases at V and 1 base at J, with 12 bases between the two ends. CDR3 length equals 16 residues. The germline V gene has CDR1 SGHTA and CDR2 FQGNSA.

The receptor was derived from a woman aged 50 to 60 with HIV. The sample was unsorted PBMCs, taken 4.4 years after starting antiretroviral therapy. This chain joins TRBV7-2 and TRBJ1-1; tentative D call: TRBD1 (5 bases). The DNA of the CDR3 is TGTGCCAGCAGCTTAGCAGGGACCCTATCGAACACTGAAGCTTTCTTT. As protein: CASSLAGTLSNTEAFF.